The clone carrying this T cell receptor beta chain showed up just once. Its cognate antigen is unknown. This specimen comes from a study of cytomegalovirus exposure and HLA in healthy donors. Study-level background: There were approximately 400 genotyped donors. Of these, 81% fell in the genetic ancestry cluster associated with self-reported Caucasian donors. Study-level points and caveats: Earlier analysis looked at TCR beta V segments, and most were productive about 90% or about 30% of the time. A later analysis reportedly found that, within productive TCRs, an Asian-associated ancestry cluster had fewer N-insertions than the mean observed across the roughly 610 donors.

The PCR used 60 Vbeta and 13 Jbeta primers. The data were produced by immunoSEQ multiplex PCR, yet TCRdb's version contains in-frame clones alone and is incomplete. This sample yields 130,000 or so clones, of which under 85% are seen a single time; around 9.1% belongs to the top ten. Germline V gene lookup returns CDR1 SGHNT and CDR2 YYREEE (reference sequence). Unmatched junction bases numbered 6, after V lost 4 bases and J lost 4 bases. This CDR3 is 15 amino acids long. This TCR came from a woman aged 45-59 years in good health and CMV-seropositive. The chain has TRBV5-4 and TRBJ2-1; TRBD1 matches 9 bases. The sequencing sample was made of PBMCs. The CDR3 nucleotides are TGTGCCAGCAGCCAAGACAGGGGGGGGTACAATGAGCAGTTCTTC. It codes for CASSQDRGGYNEQFF.